The source of this T cell receptor beta chain is a study of blood T cell repertoires in COVID-19 (dated by TCRdb to the early 2020s). A note on the overall study: The collaborator samples originated in the United States, Italy and Spain and spanned the acute and convalescent phases of COVID-19. Where available, HLA class I and class II types were obtained from metadata supplied by the sample provider rather than from assay-based typing. The repertoires were released in a freely available public database intended as a resource for research on the immune response to SARS-CoV-2. The sample metadata nearly always contained a de-identified subject ID, COVID-19 status, age in years and sex. Samples were obtained from the ongoing ImmuneRACE study (first 160 participants) and from over 1,000 subjects provided by 6 global collaborators. Subjects who had been exposed to COVID-19, were actively infected with it, or had recovered from it provided the deeply sampled blood TCRbeta repertoires that made up the dataset. The material from the prospective study consisted of cDNA or gDNA derived from T cells, B-cell-depleted T cells, or PBMCs.

The immunoSEQ Assay, a bias-controlled multiplex PCR, was used to amplify TCRbeta CDR3 regions from genomic DNA. The authors' analysis ran thus. The number of nucleated cells in each sample was estimated from the amplification of reference gene primers within the assay. To quantify the absolute abundance of each unique TCRbeta CDR3 rearrangement, sequence reads were collapsed and filtered. For each sample, productive Simpson clonality was calculated by taking the square root of Simpson's diversity index across productive rearrangements. The source is immuneACCESS, and TCRdb retained only in-frame sequences with V and J called. Part of the clones is not carried over; for the studies checked, unresolved V genes explain less than half of this, and the remainder is unexplained. V and J calls and clone size are those listed in that table; D and trimming were worked out from the DNA. The sample table shows roughly 320,000 clones, and 65% to 90% are seen once. The top ten hold approximately 7.6% of the sample.

What the authors observed across the whole study: The amount of clinical and demographic metadata varied by source and participant and was provided uncurated.

Whole blood was collected in K2EDTA tubes by collaborating institutions according to the institutions' own protocols. For TCRbeta analysis, collaborators shipped samples in one of three forms: frozen whole blood, isolated PBMCs, or DNA extracted from either of those sample types. V is clipped by 1 base and J by 6 bases, and the sequence between their germline boundaries is 14 bases long. The CDR3 goes from the cysteine to the phenylalanine over 15 residues. CDR3 DNA is the only sequence kept; it has 45 bases, read in frame from the first base. From a lookup of the germline V gene, CDR1 and CDR2 are LGHNA and YNFKEQ. As for this clone: Its antigen is currently not known. Per-base quality was not reported, and no clone a single base away is much larger than it.

Input material: peripheral blood. This sequence was found in a human donor in a cohort sampled during active COVID-19. Recombination connected TRBV4-2 to TRBJ2-3; TRBD1 is possibly the D segment (5 matching bases). The CDR3 region reads CASSQAFQGADTQYF. The DNA sequence reads TGTGCCAGCAGCCAAGCTTTTCAGGGCGCGGATACGCAGTATTTT.